Listed below are T cell receptor beta chains from one sample, sequenced in a study of glioma-infiltrating T cells after dendritic cell vaccination. The data were produced by immunoSEQ multiplex PCR, yet TCRdb's version contains in-frame clones alone and is incomplete. The data contain around 100,000 clones, about four fifths of them singletons. The sequencing here drew on blood, taken before dendritic cell vaccination. These receptors were taken from a human donor with glioblastoma. Each CDR3 is given with its conserved first and last residue. Each record gives: V gene, D gene, clone size, J gene, CDR3 protein, CDR3 DNA. D genes are given only for firm matches. The size field is filled for only some rows; it gives once, few, many or a size class.

v_call: TRBV2
d_call: -
clone_size: -
j_call: TRBJ2-5
cdr3_aa: CASSVQATQYF
cdr3_nt: TGTGCCAGCAGTGTCCAGGCCACCCAGTACTTC

v_call: TRBV18
d_call: -
clone_size: -
j_call: TRBJ1-6
cdr3_aa: CASSPQGNSPLHF
cdr3_nt: TGTGCCAGCTCACCCCAGGGTAATTCACCCCTCCACTTT

v_call: TRBV7-6
d_call: -
clone_size: -
j_call: TRBJ1-1
cdr3_aa: CASSLAFRSEAFF
cdr3_nt: TGTGCCAGCAGCTTAGCTTTTCGGAGTGAAGCTTTCTTT

v_call: TRBV6-5
d_call: -
clone_size: -
j_call: TRBJ2-3
cdr3_aa: CASSSTWGRSTDTQYF
cdr3_nt: TGTGCCAGCAGTTCTACGTGGGGGAGGAGCACAGATACGCAGTATTTT

v_call: TRBV4-3
d_call: -
clone_size: -
j_call: TRBJ2-7
cdr3_aa: CASSQAQGNEQYF
cdr3_nt: TGCGCCAGCAGCCAAGCTCAGGGAAACGAGCAGTACTTC

v_call: TRBV7-6
d_call: -
clone_size: once
j_call: TRBJ2-1
cdr3_aa: CASSLTQGDNEQFF
cdr3_nt: TGTGCCAGCAGCTTGACACAGGGTGATAATGAGCAGTTCTTC

v_call: TRBV7-9
d_call: TRBD2
clone_size: -
j_call: TRBJ2-7
cdr3_aa: CASSNGGDEQYF
cdr3_nt: TGTGCCAGCAGCAACGGGGGGGACGAGCAGTACTTC

v_call: TRBV9
d_call: -
clone_size: -
j_call: TRBJ1-1
cdr3_aa: CASSVDSRNTEAFF
cdr3_nt: TGTGCCAGCAGCGTAGATTCCCGGAACACTGAAGCTTTCTTT

v_call: TRBV19
d_call: TRBD2
clone_size: -
j_call: TRBJ2-3
cdr3_aa: CASSTRLASYTQYF
cdr3_nt: TGTGCCAGTAGTACCAGACTAGCGTCGTATACGCAGTATTTT

v_call: TRBV7-3
d_call: -
clone_size: -
j_call: TRBJ1-1
cdr3_aa: CASSLNKELSAFF
cdr3_nt: TGTGCCAGCAGCTTAAATAAGGAGCTGAGTGCTTTCTTT

v_call: TRBV5-1
d_call: -
clone_size: -
j_call: TRBJ2-7
cdr3_aa: CASSLVGAGVDYEQYF
cdr3_nt: TGCGCCAGCAGCTTGGTAGGGGCAGGGGTCGACTACGAGCAGTACTTC

v_call: TRBV9
d_call: TRBD2
clone_size: -
j_call: TRBJ2-7
cdr3_aa: CASSVEFGGDSYEQYF
cdr3_nt: TGTGCCAGCAGCGTAGAGTTCGGGGGGGACTCCTACGAGCAGTACTTC

v_call: TRBV7-2
d_call: TRBD2
clone_size: -
j_call: TRBJ2-1
cdr3_aa: CASSLGGGGIF
cdr3_nt: TGTGCCAGCAGCTTAGGTGGCGGGGGGATCTTC

v_call: TRBV18
d_call: -
clone_size: -
j_call: TRBJ2-7
cdr3_aa: CASSPTGQSYEQYF
cdr3_nt: TGTGCCAGCTCACCTACTGGACAATCCTACGAGCAGTACTTC

v_call: TRBV4-1
d_call: TRBD1
clone_size: -
j_call: TRBJ2-7
cdr3_aa: CASSPSPGTGKYEQYF
cdr3_nt: TGCGCCAGCAGCCCGTCACCCGGGACAGGGAAATACGAGCAGTACTTC

v_call: TRBV9
d_call: -
clone_size: -
j_call: TRBJ1-2
cdr3_aa: CASSAALGARYGYTF
cdr3_nt: TGTGCCAGCAGCGCCGCGCTGGGGGCGAGGTATGGCTACACCTTC

v_call: TRBV2
d_call: -
clone_size: -
j_call: TRBJ1-2
cdr3_aa: CASTSRGGANYGYTF
cdr3_nt: TGTGCCAGCACTTCGCGGGGGGGCGCAAATTATGGCTACACCTTC

v_call: TRBV18
d_call: -
clone_size: -
j_call: TRBJ1-2
cdr3_aa: CASSQMGQNYGYTF
cdr3_nt: TGTGCCAGCTCACAAATGGGACAAAACTATGGCTACACCTTC

v_call: TRBV5-8
d_call: TRBD1
clone_size: few
j_call: TRBJ2-7
cdr3_aa: CASSSYTGTGSSYEQYF
cdr3_nt: TGTGCCAGCAGCTCCTATACCGGGACAGGGTCCTCCTACGAGCAGTACTTC

v_call: TRBV30
d_call: TRBD1
clone_size: -
j_call: TRBJ2-2
cdr3_aa: CAWSYRRLSRGQEAAGELFF
cdr3_nt: TGTGCCTGGAGTTATCGACGTCTCTCCCGGGGACAGGAGGCGGCCGGGGAGCTGTTTTTT

v_call: TRBV5-1
d_call: TRBD1
clone_size: few
j_call: TRBJ1-1
cdr3_aa: CASSPRQGDTEAFF
cdr3_nt: TGCGCCAGCAGCCCCAGACAGGGTGACACTGAAGCTTTCTTT

v_call: TRBV11-2
d_call: TRBD2
clone_size: -
j_call: TRBJ2-7
cdr3_aa: CASSLESTAGVYF
cdr3_nt: TGTGCCAGCAGCTTAGAGAGTACGGCGGGAGTGTACTTC

v_call: TRBV6-1
d_call: -
clone_size: -
j_call: TRBJ2-7
cdr3_aa: CASSQGKRGPYEQYF
cdr3_nt: TGTGCCAGCAGCCAAGGGAAAAGGGGCCCCTACGAGCAGTACTTC

v_call: TRBV6-6
d_call: -
clone_size: -
j_call: TRBJ1-6
cdr3_aa: CASSYSFPYNSPLHF
cdr3_nt: TGTGCCAGCAGTTACTCGTTCCCATATAATTCACCCCTCCACTTT

v_call: TRBV9
d_call: -
clone_size: once
j_call: TRBJ2-7
cdr3_aa: CASSVEVRLF
cdr3_nt: TGTGCCAGCAGCGTAGAAGTCAGGTTGTTC

v_call: TRBV6-1
d_call: -
clone_size: -
j_call: TRBJ1-2
cdr3_aa: CASSAWRGYGYTF
cdr3_nt: TGTGCCAGCAGTGCATGGAGGGGCTATGGCTACACCTTC

v_call: TRBV7-9
d_call: TRBD1
clone_size: once
j_call: TRBJ2-5
cdr3_aa: CASSYQGAVETQYF
cdr3_nt: TGTGCCAGCAGCTACCAGGGGGCAGTGGAGACCCAGTACTTC

v_call: TRBV6-1
d_call: -
clone_size: -
j_call: TRBJ1-3
cdr3_aa: CASSERSSGNTIYF
cdr3_nt: TGTGCCAGCAGTGAACGGAGCTCTGGAAACACCATATATTTT

v_call: TRBV11-3
d_call: -
clone_size: -
j_call: TRBJ2-3
cdr3_aa: CASSLVGGGTDTQYF
cdr3_nt: TGTGCCAGCAGCTTAGTCGGAGGGGGCACAGATACGCAGTATTTT

v_call: TRBV6-1
d_call: -
clone_size: -
j_call: TRBJ1-6
cdr3_aa: CASSEEGPLFTALHF
cdr3_nt: TGTGCCAGCAGTGAAGAGGGGCCTCTCTTCACAGCCCTCCACTTT

v_call: TRBV6-6
d_call: TRBD1
clone_size: -
j_call: TRBJ1-2
cdr3_aa: CASKQGADYGYTF
cdr3_nt: TGTGCCAGCAAACAGGGGGCTGACTATGGCTACACCTTC

v_call: TRBV6-5
d_call: -
clone_size: -
j_call: TRBJ1-2
cdr3_aa: CASSPTGPYGYTF
cdr3_nt: TGTGCCAGCAGTCCTACAGGGCCCTATGGCTACACCTTC

v_call: TRBV30
d_call: -
clone_size: -
j_call: TRBJ1-5
cdr3_aa: CAWSVRGRASNQPQHF
cdr3_nt: TGTGCCTGGAGTGTACGAGGCAGGGCTAGCAATCAGCCCCAGCATTTT

v_call: TRBV6-6
d_call: -
clone_size: -
j_call: TRBJ2-7
cdr3_aa: CASSYSGAGEQYF
cdr3_nt: TGTGCCAGCAGTTACTCAGGGGCTGGCGAGCAGTACTTC

v_call: TRBV4-1
d_call: TRBD1
clone_size: -
j_call: TRBJ1-6
cdr3_aa: CASSRRDPGQGASTYNSPLHF
cdr3_nt: TGCGCCAGCAGCCGCCGAGATCCGGGACAGGGGGCGAGTACCTATAATTCACCCCTCCACTTT

v_call: TRBV7-9
d_call: TRBD2
clone_size: -
j_call: TRBJ2-1
cdr3_aa: CASSSIPGPRGNEQFF
cdr3_nt: TGTGCCAGCAGCTCCATCCCGGGACCGCGGGGGAATGAGCAGTTCTTC

v_call: TRBV4-1
d_call: -
clone_size: -
j_call: TRBJ2-3
cdr3_aa: CASSQGSESTDTQYF
cdr3_nt: TGCGCCAGCAGCCAAGGGAGCGAGAGCACAGATACGCAGTATTTT

v_call: TRBV19
d_call: -
clone_size: -
j_call: TRBJ1-1
cdr3_aa: CASSSLATEAFF
cdr3_nt: TGTGCCAGTAGTTCCCTAGCCACTGAAGCTTTCTTT

v_call: TRBV12-5
d_call: TRBD2
clone_size: -
j_call: TRBJ2-2
cdr3_aa: CASGQRGGLTGELFF
cdr3_nt: TGTGCTAGTGGTCAGCGGGGGGGCCTTACCGGGGAGCTGTTTTTT

v_call: TRBV6-4
d_call: -
clone_size: few
j_call: TRBJ1-5
cdr3_aa: CASSGGGFNQPQHF
cdr3_nt: TGTGCCAGCAGTGGGGGAGGGTTCAATCAGCCCCAGCATTTT

v_call: TRBV7-7
d_call: -
clone_size: -
j_call: TRBJ2-7
cdr3_aa: CASSLGPGQAYEQYF
cdr3_nt: TGTGCTAGCAGCTTAGGCCCGGGACAAGCCTACGAGCAGTACTTC

v_call: TRBV6-5
d_call: -
clone_size: -
j_call: TRBJ1-6
cdr3_aa: CASSYSRGLRSPLHF
cdr3_nt: TGTGCCAGCAGTTACTCGAGAGGGTTACGGTCACCCCTCCACTTT